The clone carrying this T cell receptor beta chain was picked up one time. The antigen remains undetermined. Data came from immunoSEQ multiplex PCR; TCRdb stores just in-frame clones and leaves some out. The repertoire includes some 15,000 clones, 60% to 80% of them detected once, and roughly 22% sits in the top ten. The data derive from a study of somatic mutations in cytotoxic T cells in rheumatoid arthritis. Study-wide findings and caveats: Antigens recognized by the expanded CD8+ clones were unknown. Some patients, about an eighth of the roughly 65, had a largest CD8+ clone that exceeded 20% of CD8+ cells.

Separation of CD4+ and CD8+ cells was performed by positive magnetic bead selection, and purity was verified by flow cytometry. This TCR was recovered from an adult with rheumatoid arthritis. Sequenced material: CD8+ T cells sorted from blood.

The CDR3 coding sequence is TGTGCCAGCAGTGAGGTCGGTACCTACGAGCAGTACTTC. This encodes CASSEVGTYEQYF. The V and J genes are TRBV2 and TRBJ2-7, with D uncertain. V was shortened by 3 bases and J by 2 bases, with 8 bases between the two germline ends. CDR1 and CDR2 from the germline V gene are SNHLY and FYNNEI. CDR3 length equals 13 residues.